Shown below are 6 T cell receptor beta chains from a single sample sequenced in a study of shared clonotypes between healthy human individuals. Some clones are missing from TCRdb's copy, which holds only in-frame ones; the method was immunoSEQ multiplex PCR. The sample holds 1,400,000 or so clones; about 98.5% are singletons and the top ten take approximately 0.38%. The sample taken for sequencing was naive CD4+ T cells sorted from blood. Subset reported: CD45RA+ positively selected. The receptor set was obtained from a man aged 25 to 45 in good health.

This chain uses TRBV18 with TRBJ2-1; D could derive from TRBD1 or TRBD2 (5 bases each). Germline loops: CDR1 KGHSH, CDR2 LQKENI. CDR3 length: 17 amino acids. Trimming left V 0 bases short and J 4 bases short, with 16 bases between. The CDR3 reads CASSPPGVLSGYNEQFF. DNA of the CDR3: TGTGCCAGCTCACCACCGGGGGTCCTCAGCGGATACAATGAGCAGTTCTTC.

In DNA form, the CDR3 reads TGTGCCAGCAGCGTAGCGCTAGAGGGTGGTCGTCAGTTCTTC. Translated, it gives CASSVALEGGRQFF. The chain uses TRBV9 and TRBJ2-1; D possibly corresponds to TRBD2 (5 bases). The germline gives CDR1 SGDLS, CDR2 YYNGEE. This CDR3 region has 14 residues. V was pared by 0 bases and J by 13 bases, with 17 bases between.

The chain combines TRBV7-8 with TRBJ1-2; 8 bases fit TRBD1. Looked up from germline, CDR1 is SGHVS and CDR2 is FQNEAQ. Losses at the gene ends were 4 bases for V and 8 bases for J; bases not matched to a gene: 9. The CDR3 is 14 residues long. CDR3 loop: CASSYRQGADGYTF. The CDR3 DNA follows: TGTGCCAGCAGCTACCGGCAGGGGGCCGACGGCTACACCTTC. The full variable domain, its missing parts supplied by reference TRBV7-8 and TRBJ1-2, is GAGVSQSPRYKVAKRGQDVALRCDPISGHVSLFWYQQALGQGPEFLTYFQNEAQLDKSGLPSDRFFAERPEGSVSTLKIQRTQQEDSAVYLCASSYRQGADGYTFGSGTRLTVV.

V and J are TRBV29-1 and TRBJ1-1; TRBD1 matches at 8 bases. Losses at the gene ends were 7 bases for V and 1 base for J; bases not matched to a gene: 8. The CDR3 has 14 residues. The V gene's germline CDR1 is SQVTM and CDR2 ANQGSEA. DNA for the CDR3: TGCAGCGCCTTACGGGGGACAGGGAACACTGAAGCTTTCTTT. Its translation: CSALRGTGNTEAFF.

V and J are TRBV5-6 and TRBJ1-1; 8 bases agree with TRBD1. Germline V gene sequence: CDR1 SGHDT, CDR2 YYEEEE. This CDR3 is built from 15 residues. V shed 0 bases, J shed 0 bases, and the junction held 1 base outside the gene matches. The CDR3 region is CASSLGTGMNTEAFF. The CDR3 DNA reads TGTGCCAGCAGCTTGGGGACAGGGATGAACACTGAAGCTTTCTTT.

A single count supports this clone. This rearrangement joins TRBV9 to TRBJ2-6; D tentatively fits TRBD1 or TRBD2 (5 bases each). V lost 0 bases and J lost 1, with 17 bases in between. The CDR3 contains 19 residues. Germline values: CDR1 SGDLS, CDR2 YYNGEE. CDR3 sequence (DNA): TGTGCCAGCAGCGTAGGTCAGGCTGGATGGGGGTCTGGGGCCAACGTCCTGACTTTC. Translating gives CASSVGQAGWGSGANVLTF.